Presented here are 27 T cell receptor beta chains from one specimen sequenced in a study of blood T cell repertoires in COVID-19. Clones were sequenced by immunoSEQ multiplex PCR, and TCRdb holds only the in-frame ones, with some missing. The sample has around 30,000 clones, less than 95% seen once. Material: peripheral blood. The origin of the receptors is a man aged 80 or over with acute or convalescent COVID-19.

This chain links TRBV3-1 (or the pseudogene TRBV3-2) with TRBJ1-4; D is unresolved. V lost 4 bases to trimming and J lost 3 bases, with 9 bases between them. Germline assignment: CDR1 LGHDT and CDR2 YNNKEL (reference sequence). CDR3 length: 14 residues. CDR3 DNA: TGTGCCAGCAGCCCCACGAGTTCTAATGAAAAACTGTTTTTT. Encoded protein: CASSPTSSNEKLFF.

This clone showed up just once. The rearrangement joins TRBV7-8 to TRBJ2-1, with D possibly matching TRBD1 (5 bases). Germline lookup yields CDR1 SGHVS and CDR2 FQNEAQ. The V gene lost 1 base and the J gene lost 7 bases, with 20 bases spanning the gap. The CDR3 consists of 17 residues. The CDR3 DNA reads TGTGCCAGCAGCTTAGGTGTGGGCAGGGCCCCCGGGAATGAGCAGTTCTTC. Its protein is CASSLGVGRAPGNEQFF.

V is TRBV27 and J is TRBJ1-1; TRBD1 agrees at 7 bases. V lost 6 bases, J lost 0 bases, and 4 bases stayed unmatched. CDR1 MNHEY and CDR2 SMNVEV come from the germline V gene (reference sequence). The CDR3 loop spans 14 amino acids. CDR3 sequence reads: CASRPTGLNTEAFF. For the CDR3, the DNA is TGTGCCAGCAGACCGACAGGGTTGAACACTGAAGCTTTCTTT.

The V and J genes are TRBV27 and TRBJ2-7; TRBD1 matches 8 bases. The CDR3 spans 13 residues. With 6 bases clipped from V and 4 bases from J, the junction kept 5 bases outside the gene matches. Germline CDR1 reads MNHEY; CDR2 reads SMNVEV (reference sequence). CDR3 sequence (DNA): TGTGCCAGCAGAGGACAGGGTCGGTACGAGCAGTACTTC. Its translation is CASRGQGRYEQYF.

The chain recombines TRBV5-6 with TRBJ1-5; possible D gene TRBD1, 6 bases. V was trimmed by 2 bases and J by 7 bases, leaving 16 bases between them. Germline assignment: CDR1 SGHDT and CDR2 YYEEEE. The CDR3 is 15 residues long. DNA for the CDR3: TGTGCCAGCAGCTTTAGCGTACAGGGCGGACAGCCCCAGCATTTT. This encodes CASSFSVQGGQPQHF.

V usage is TRBV4-1 and J usage is TRBJ1-4; TRBD1 agrees at 9 bases. The CDR3 is 15 residues long. Germline loops: CDR1 MGHRA, CDR2 YSYEKL. The junction had 5 bases not matched to a gene; V was cut back by 4 bases and J by 5 bases. The CDR3 DNA is TGCGCCAGCAGCCTCCACGGGACAGGGAATGAAAAACTGTTTTTT. Protein: CASSLHGTGNEKLFF.

The gene calls are TRBV27 and TRBJ2-2, with 13 bases matching TRBD2. V was pared by 4 bases and J by 8 bases, with 7 bases of the junction left unmatched. The CDR3 sequence is 16 residues long. The germline CDR1 and CDR2 sequences are MNHEY and SMNVEV (reference sequence). The CDR3 nucleotides read TGTGCCAGCAGTTACACTAGCGGGGGGGCTTCTGGGGAGCTGTTTTTT. Amino acid sequence: CASSYTSGGASGELFF.

V is TRBV27 and J is TRBJ1-5, with TRBD1 as a possible D gene (6 bases). CDR3 length: 14 residues. V was clipped by 3 bases and J by 4 bases, with 10 bases between them. Germline loops: CDR1 MNHEY, CDR2 SMNVEV (reference sequence). CDR3 in amino acids: CASSLAGENQPQHF. CDR3 nucleotide sequence: TGTGCCAGCAGTTTGGCAGGGGAAAATCAGCCCCAGCATTTT.

The chain employs TRBV5-4 and TRBJ2-1, with 8 bases fitting TRBD1. The CDR3 sequence is 15 residues long. Per the germline V gene, CDR1 is SGHNT and CDR2 is YYREEE (reference sequence). V was pared by 5 bases and J by 3 bases, with 7 bases of the junction left unmatched. The CDR3 region is CASSLDRGGYNEQFF. The CDR3 bases are TGTGCCAGCAGTCTCGACAGGGGCGGCTACAATGAGCAGTTCTTC.

The CDR3 nucleotides read TGTGCCAGTAGGGGGGCGGGCACCGGGGAGCTGTTTTTT. Protein product: CASRGAGTGELFF. The chain carries TRBV19 and TRBJ2-2; TRBD1 might be the D (6 bases). The CDR3 has 13 amino acids. In germline, CDR1 is LNHDA, CDR2 SQIVND (reference sequence). V lost 6 bases to trimming and J lost 4 bases, with 9 bases between them.

This clone was counted once. The rearrangement uses TRBV5-1 and TRBJ2-2, with 7 bases identical to TRBD1. The V gene's germline CDR1 is SGHRS and CDR2 YFSETQ. Trimming at V came to 2 bases and at J to 6 bases, leaving 1 base not matched to a gene. CDR3 size: 13 residues. Here the CDR3 reads CASSFGTAGELFF. The CDR3 nucleotides read TGCGCCAGCAGCTTTGGGACAGCCGGGGAGCTGTTTTTT.

V is TRBV27 and J is TRBJ1-2; 9 bases are shared with TRBD1. Trimming at V came to 6 bases and at J to 3 bases, leaving 5 bases not matched to a gene. The CDR3 is 14 residues long. CDR1 is MNHEY and CDR2 is SMNVEV in the germline V gene (reference sequence). The CDR3 nucleotides read TGTGCCAGCAGAACCGGGACAGGGCACTATGGCTACACCTTC. This encodes CASRTGTGHYGYTF.

The rearrangement uses TRBV19 and TRBJ1-1, with D perhaps matching TRBD1 (6 bases). V lost 5 bases to trimming and J lost 1 base, with 8 bases between them. This CDR3 contains 13 residues. The germline V gene encodes CDR1 LNHDA and CDR2 SQIVND (reference sequence). The chain's CDR3 is CASSYRENTEAFF. The CDR3 bases are TGTGCCAGTAGTTACAGGGAGAACACTGAAGCTTTCTTT. The whole variable domain, filled in from reference TRBV19 and TRBJ1-1, reads DGGITQSPKYLFRKEGQNVTLSCEQNLNHDAMYWYRQDPGQGLRLIYYSQIVNDFQKGDIAEGYSVSREKKESFPLTVTSAQKNPTAFYLCASSYRENTEAFFGQGTRLTVV.

V gene TRBV30 combines with J gene TRBJ2-7, with a tentative D call TRBD2 (6 bases). The CDR3 extends over 15 amino acids. Germline V lookup: CDR1 GTSNPN, CDR2 SVGIG (reference sequence). V was trimmed by 2 bases and J by 0 bases, leaving 14 bases between them. In DNA form, the CDR3 reads TGTGCCTGGAGTTTTCCTGGCGGGGCCTCCTACGAGCAGTACTTC. This sequence encodes CAWSFPGGASYEQYF. Filled out from reference TRBV30 and TRBJ2-7, the complete variable domain reads SQTIHQWPATLVQPVGSPLSLECTVEGTSNPNLYWYRQAAGRGLQLLFYSVGIGQISSEVPQNLSASRPQDRQFILSSKKLLLSDSGFYLCAWSFPGGASYEQYFGPGTRLTVT.

The V and J genes are TRBV11-2 and TRBJ1-6; unclear D gene. Germline V CDR1 and CDR2: SGHAT, FQNNGV. V was shortened by 7 bases and J by 9 bases, with 13 bases between the two germline ends. This CDR3 comprises 13 residues. The CDR3 region is CASTNSQASPLHF. In DNA, the CDR3 is TGTGCCAGCACGAACAGTCAAGCTTCACCCCTCCACTTT.

V gene TRBV28 combines with J gene TRBJ2-7; D perhaps matches TRBD2 (6 bases). The CDR3 has 13 residues. CDR1 and CDR2 from the germline V gene are MDHEN and SYDVKM. Trimming removed 5 bases from V and 2 bases from J, with 10 bases in between. CDR3 sequence reads: CASSRGSPYEQYF. CDR3 in DNA: TGTGCCAGCAGTCGGGGGTCTCCCTACGAGCAGTACTTC.

This clone was seen a single time. The J gene is TRBJ2-1, the V gene TRBV19; 7 bases match TRBD2. After removal of 1 base from V and 9 bases from J, the junction contained 9 bases not matched to a gene. Looked up from germline, CDR1 is LNHDA and CDR2 is SQIVND (reference sequence). The CDR3 totals 15 residues. The CDR3 coding sequence is TGTGCCAGTAGTATAGTACTAGCGTCGTTGGGTGAGCAGTTCTTC. Residues: CASSIVLASLGEQFF.

The V gene is TRBV29-1, the J gene TRBJ1-1, with 7 bases lining up with TRBD1. The CDR3 is 11 residues long. Germline V gene lookup returns CDR1 SQVTM and CDR2 ANQGSEA. J was trimmed by 7 bases and V by 6 bases; bases with no gene match: 5. CDR3 in amino acids: CSVTGAHEAFF. CDR3 coding DNA: TGCAGCGTAACAGGGGCCCATGAAGCTTTCTTT.

V is TRBV19 and J is TRBJ1-5, with D uncertain. The CDR3 has 16 residues. Germline CDR1 LNHDA, CDR2 SQIVND (reference sequence). The V end was cut by 1 base, the J end by 4 bases, with 14 bases between. CDR3 coding DNA: TGTGCCAGTAGTATAGTGAAGAGGGCTGGGAATCAGCCCCAGCATTTT. It specifies CASSIVKRAGNQPQHF. The whole variable domain, remainder taken from reference TRBV19 and TRBJ1-5, is DGGITQSPKYLFRKEGQNVTLSCEQNLNHDAMYWYRQDPGQGLRLIYYSQIVNDFQKGDIAEGYSVSREKKESFPLTVTSAQKNPTAFYLCASSIVKRAGNQPQHFGDGTRLSIL.

Written as DNA, the CDR3 is TGCAGCGTTGGACGGGGAGTTATCGACGAGCAGTACTTC. Encoded protein: CSVGRGVIDEQYF. The V call is TRBV29-1, the J call TRBJ2-7; a weak D match, TRBD2 (5 bases). The CDR3 contains 13 residues. The germline V and J ends were trimmed by 4 bases and 5 bases, with 15 bases remaining between them. Looked up from germline, CDR1 is SQVTM and CDR2 is ANQGSEA.

The rearrangement links TRBV5-1 to TRBJ1-3, with 9 bases identical to TRBD1. With 4 bases clipped from V and 4 bases from J, the junction kept 3 bases outside the gene matches. The CDR3 loop spans 14 amino acids. Per the germline V gene, CDR1 is SGHRS and CDR2 is YFSETQ. CDR3 sequence reads: CASSRDRAGNTIYF. The CDR3 bases are TGCGCCAGCAGCCGGGACAGGGCCGGAAACACCATATATTTT. The variable domain in full, completed from reference TRBV5-1 and TRBJ1-3, reads KAGVTQTPRYLIKTRGQQVTLSCSPISGHRSVSWYQQTPGQGLQFLFEYFSETQRNKGNFPGRFSGRQFSNSRSEMNVSTLELGDSALYLCASSRDRAGNTIYFGEGSWLTVV.

The chain uses TRBV18 and TRBJ1-5; D is possibly TRBD1 (6 bases). This CDR3 region has 14 residues. Trimming pared 2 bases from V and 6 bases from J, leaving 11 bases between. Germline loops: CDR1 KGHSH, CDR2 LQKENI. The CDR3 DNA reads TGTGCCAGCTCACCAAATACAGGGAGTCAGCCCCAGCATTTT. Residues: CASSPNTGSQPQHF.

The chain links TRBV9 to TRBJ2-7; D possibly corresponds to TRBD1 (6 bases). CDR1 and CDR2 from the germline V gene are SGDLS and YYNGEE. CDR3 length equals 16 residues. V lost 0 bases and J lost 1, with 14 bases in between. CDR3 in DNA: TGTGCCAGCAGCGTAGGTCAGGGGATCAGGTCCTACGAGCAGTACTTC. Its translation: CASSVGQGIRSYEQYF.

The rearrangement links TRBV6-5 to TRBJ2-3, with 7 bases lining up with TRBD2. Germline V lookup: CDR1 MNHEY, CDR2 SVGAGI. The CDR3 sequence is 15 residues long. J gave up 9 bases and V 0 bases, and 9 bases lay outside the gene matches. CDR3 sequence: CASSYSHAGEGTQYF. The CDR3 DNA follows: TGTGCCAGCAGTTACTCGCACGCGGGGGAGGGGACGCAGTATTTT.

The chain employs TRBV18 and TRBJ2-2; 8 bases align to TRBD1. The germline V gene has CDR1 KGHSH and CDR2 LQKENI. The CDR3 has 15 residues. Trimming at V came to 4 bases and at J to 0 bases, leaving 1 base not matched to a gene. This CDR3 reads CASSRGQANTGELFF. DNA of the CDR3: TGTGCCAGCTCACGGGGACAGGCGAACACCGGGGAGCTGTTTTTT.

This clone was observed a handful of times. The J gene is TRBJ2-7, the V gene TRBV28; 7 bases are a match to TRBD2. The germline V gene has CDR1 MDHEN and CDR2 SYDVKM. The CDR3 is 16 amino acids. J lost 1 base, V lost 4 bases, and 10 bases had no gene match. The CDR3 DNA reads TGTGCCAGCAGTTGGGCGGGGGTAAGGGGATCCTACGAGCAGTACTTC. This encodes CASSWAGVRGSYEQYF.

This sequence joins TRBV7-9 and TRBJ1-2; D may be TRBD1 (6 bases). Germline V gene sequence: CDR1 SEHNR, CDR2 FQNEAQ (reference sequence). The CDR3 contains 14 residues. Trimming pared 7 bases from V and 5 bases from J, leaving 17 bases between. CDR3 coding DNA: TGTGCCAGCACCAAACAGACAGGAGGATATGGCTACACCTTC. Its translation: CASTKQTGGYGYTF.